One sample yielded the 14 T cell receptor beta chains listed below, sequenced in a study of T cell repertoires in cytomegalovirus infection. No antigen has been identified for these receptors. From the reads, TCRdb called clonotypes with MiXCR, one entry per CDR3 protein. The sample contains some 500,000 distinct CDR3 sequences, more than 30% of which appear only once. The sequences come from cultured PBMCs, collected from culture after CMV antigen stimulation. Receptor source: a human donor in good health (CMV status not recorded). Some clones in this sample may be carry-over from other donors' samples.

This clonotype came up a few times. J is TRBJ2-1 and V is TRBV4-3; no reliable D call. The CDR3 runs 15 residues. The germline V and J ends were trimmed by 0 bases and 7 bases, with 13 bases remaining between them. CDR1 is LGHNA, CDR2 YSLEER, per germline. The CDR3 DNA is TGCGCCAGCAGCCAAGATGCAGGTCCCCAAAATGAGCAGTTCTTC. Amino acid sequence: CASSQDAGPQNEQFF.

This chain joins TRBV6-4 and TRBJ2-7; 8 positions match TRBD2. Germline V gene lookup returns CDR1 MRHNA and CDR2 SNTAGT. The CDR3 has 13 residues. Trimming took 6 bases from V and 5 from J; bases not matched to a gene: 6. The CDR3 region has the DNA TGTGCCAGCAGGCCGGGACTAGGACACGAGCAGTACGTC. Translated: CASRPGLGHEQYV.

The chain couples TRBV30 to TRBJ2-7; D may be TRBD2 (6 bases). V lost 5 bases and J lost 7, with 18 bases in between. Germline loops: CDR1 GTSNPN, CDR2 SVGIG (reference sequence). CDR3 length: 13 residues. CDR3 loop: CAWSVRGFSEQYV. DNA for the CDR3: TGTGCCTGGTCGGTGCGGGGCTTTTCTGAGCAGTACGTC.

This clonotype was seen only a few times. The chain has TRBV11-2 and TRBJ2-5; D may match TRBD1 or TRBD2 (6 bases each). Germline V gives CDR1 SGHAT, CDR2 FQNNGV. The V end lost 3 bases, the J end lost 5 bases, and 16 bases lay between the germline ends. The CDR3 has 15 amino acids. In DNA, the CDR3 is TGTGCCAGCAGCTTCTCCTGGGGGGCCCGGGAGACCCAGTACTTC. Amino acid sequence: CASSFSWGARETQYF.

In this sample, this clonotype turned up many times. The rearrangement links TRBV7-2 to TRBJ1-5, with D uncertain. The germline V gene encodes CDR1 SGHTA and CDR2 FQGNSA. Trimming removed 4 bases at V and 5 bases at J, with 12 bases between. The CDR3 is 14 residues long. This CDR3 is CASSSRSEYQPQHF. DNA for the CDR3: TGTGCCAGCAGCTCTCGGTCCGAGTATCAGCCCCAGCATTTT.

This clonotype was seen ten or more times. The rearrangement links TRBV24-1 to TRBJ2-1, with 11 bases that match TRBD2. Trimming cost V 4 bases and J 3 bases; bases outside gene matches: 4. CDR3 length: 16 residues. Per germline, CDR1 KGHDR and CDR2 SFDVKD. The CDR3 DNA follows: TGTGCCACCAGTGACCCCGGGACTAGCGGCTACAATGAGCAGTTCTTC. It codes for CATSDPGTSGYNEQFF.

This clonotype was picked up many times. The chain has TRBV7-2 and TRBJ1-6, with 7 bases lining up with TRBD1. Trimming removed 3 bases from V and 7 bases from J; junction bases left unmatched: 3. This CDR3 has 14 amino acids. Germline values: CDR1 SGHTA, CDR2 FQGNSA. For the CDR3, the DNA is TGTGCCAGCAGCTTCGGGACAGCAAATTCACCCCTCCACTTT. Protein product: CASSFGTANSPLHF.

A few counts support this clonotype. This rearrangement joins TRBV6-1 to TRBJ1-6, with TRBD1 as a possible D gene (5 bases). The CDR3 spans 17 residues. CDR1 is MNHNS and CDR2 is SASEGT in the germline V gene. V was pared by 8 bases and J by 1 base, with 18 bases between. CDR3: CASGEIAGRSYNSPLHF. The CDR3 DNA reads TGTGCCAGCGGAGAAATAGCGGGACGGTCCTATAATTCACCCCTCCACTTT.

This clonotype turned up a few times. The J gene is TRBJ1-5, the V gene TRBV7-2; no reliable D call. The germline V and J ends were trimmed by 6 bases and 0 bases, with 9 bases remaining between them. Germline assignment: CDR1 SGHTA and CDR2 FQGNSA. The CDR3 extends over 14 amino acids. The CDR3 reads CASSFPGSNQPQHF. The DNA for the CDR3 is TGTGCCAGCAGTTTTCCCGGTAGCAATCAGCCCCAGCATTTT.

This clonotype was picked up a small number of times. J is TRBJ2-6 and V is TRBV5-1; D gene unclear. CDR1 is SGHRS, CDR2 YFSETQ, per germline. The CDR3 sequence is 17 residues long. Trimming removed 1 base from V and 0 bases from J, with 11 bases in between. The CDR3 DNA is TGCGCCAGCAGCTTGTTGGCAGATGGCTCTGGGGCCAACGTCCTGACTTTC. Its protein is CASSLLADGSGANVLTF.

This chain joins TRBV20-1 and TRBJ1-5; 8 nucleotides agree with TRBD1. The trim removed 3 bases at V and 3 bases at J, leaving 13 bases unmatched. Germline V CDR1 and CDR2: DFQATT, SNEGSKA (reference sequence). The CDR3 runs to 17 residues. CDR3 region: CSASGDSGQGLNQPQHF. In DNA form, the CDR3 reads TGCAGTGCTAGCGGAGACTCCGGACAGGGCCTCAATCAGCCCCAGCATTTT.

The V and J genes are TRBV18 and TRBJ2-7, with D unresolved. The CDR3 loop spans 13 amino acids. Germline CDR1 and CDR2: KGHSH and LQKENI. Trimming cost V 5 bases and J 7 bases, with 15 bases left between them. This chain's CDR3 is CASSTQAIMEQYF. The CDR3 DNA is TGTGCCAGCTCAACTCAGGCAATAATGGAGCAGTACTTC.

This clonotype was picked up a small number of times. This rearrangement joins TRBV12-3 or TRBV12-4 to TRBJ2-5; no clear D gene. This CDR3 contains 13 residues. Deletions cut 3 bases from V and 4 bases from J, with 9 bases between. DNA of the CDR3: TGTGCCAGCAGTTTCGCCGCCGGAGAGACCCAGTACTTC. Translating gives CASSFAAGETQYF.

The sample holds many counts of this clonotype. The CDR3 loop is CASSDHGVGVGYTF. The DNA for the CDR3 is TGTGCCAGCAGTGACCATGGGGTTGGGGTTGGCTACACCTTC. V usage is TRBV25-1 and J usage is TRBJ1-2; no firm D call. The CDR3 is 14 amino acids. CDR1 is MGHDK, CDR2 SYGVNS, per germline. Trimming removed 3 bases at V and 7 bases at J, with 15 bases between.